This TCR beta chain was identified during a study of T cells in localized non-small cell lung cancer. Data came from immunoSEQ multiplex PCR; TCRdb stores just in-frame clones and leaves some out. Of tens of thousands of clones in the sample, about four fifths were seen once. This clone came up once. Its specificity is not known. The CDR3 is 13 amino acids. V lost 5 bases and J lost 2, with 6 bases in between. Germline assignment: CDR1 MNHNY and CDR2 SVGAGI (reference sequence). Study-wide points: In adjacent lung appeared a median around 59 of the top 100 tumor clones. Longer survival (overall) was linked to higher T cell density in blood. Highest T cell clonality was seen in uninvolved adjacent lung, surpassing that measured in tumor.

The chain recombines TRBV6-6 with TRBJ2-2; no firm D call. The sample consisted of peripheral blood, taken before any cancer treatment. This receptor was taken from a female donor at least 60 years old with stage I lung adenocarcinoma. In DNA form, the CDR3 reads TGTGCCAGCAGTCAGGACAACACCGGGGAGCTGTTTTTT. As protein: CASSQDNTGELFF.